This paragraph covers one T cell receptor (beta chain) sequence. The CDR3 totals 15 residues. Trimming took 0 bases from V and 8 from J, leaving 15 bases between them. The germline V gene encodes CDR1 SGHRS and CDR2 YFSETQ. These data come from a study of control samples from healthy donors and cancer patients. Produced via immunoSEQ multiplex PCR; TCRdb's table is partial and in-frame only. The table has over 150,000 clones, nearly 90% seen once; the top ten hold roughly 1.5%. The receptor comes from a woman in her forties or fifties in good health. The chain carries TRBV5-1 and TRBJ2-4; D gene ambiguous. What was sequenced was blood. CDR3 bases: TGCGCCAGCAGCTTGGCCGGGTCCGGTGGGTACATTCAGTACTTC. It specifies CASSLAGSGGYIQYF.